This T cell receptor beta chain emerged from a study of blood T cell repertoires in COVID-19. V lost 8 bases and J 2 bases, leaving 24 bases between the germline ends. In germline, CDR1 is MDHEN, CDR2 SYDVKM. The length of the CDR3 is 17 residues. Clones were read by immunoSEQ multiplex PCR, and TCRdb kept only the in-frame ones, dropping some. The top ten hold over 2% of the sample, which has 200,000 to 250,000 clones, 85% seen once. The chain joins TRBV28 to TRBJ1-2; D remains ambiguous. Sequencing was performed on peripheral blood. This sequence was found in a woman aged 70-85 years with COVID-19, enrolled during active disease. CDR3 residues: CASDAPGGTLPNYGYTF. The CDR3, as DNA: TGTGCCAGCGACGCTCCGGGAGGAACACTACCGAACTATGGCTACACCTTC.